This TCR beta chain was recovered during a study of OX40 agonist ivuxolimab in advanced cancers. Overall study: The drug used for patients, ivuxolimab, was an agonistic anti-OX40 (CD134) antibody. Recorded diagnoses for dose-escalation patients were hepatocellular carcinoma, melanoma, renal cell or head and neck cancer.

Systemic immunosuppression or autoimmune disease history was grounds to exclude patients. Data came from immunoSEQ multiplex PCR; TCRdb stores just in-frame clones and leaves some out. The sample consists of about 79,000 clones, approximately 90% of them appearing once. The V end lost 3 bases, the J end lost 0 bases, and 7 bases lay between the germline ends. This CDR3 is built from 14 residues. Germline CDR1 is LNHNV and CDR2 is YYDKDF (reference sequence). This material consisted of CD4+ or CD8+ T cells sorted from blood, taken in a trial of the OX40 agonist ivuxolimab. The origin of this receptor is an adult with an advanced solid tumor such as melanoma, head and neck, liver or kidney cancer. The chain has TRBV15 and TRBJ2-3; maybe TRBD1 (5 bases). CDR3: CATSSDSSTDTQYF. Written as DNA, the CDR3 is TGTGCCACCAGCAGCGACAGTAGCACAGATACGCAGTATTTT.